This T cell receptor (beta chain) was sequenced for a study of blood T cell repertoires in COVID-19. In the study overall: Collection of acute and convalescent COVID-19 samples took place in the United States, Italy and Spain.

With V trimmed by 5 bases and J by 10 bases, 13 bases remained unmatched. The germline gives CDR1 LNHNV, CDR2 YYDKDF (reference sequence). This CDR3 spans 16 amino acids. Which cohort a participant joined came from the clinical history participants gave. Authors' methods: Amplifying reference gene primers gave estimates of nucleated cell counts. Libraries were prepared by immunoSEQ multiplex PCR; TCRdb keeps only in-frame clonotypes and omits some of them. The V and J calls and clone size are taken from that table; D and trimming were inferred from the DNA. The top ten hold approximately 4.3% of the sample, which has just over 250,000 clones, about 86% seen once.

Sequencing was performed on PBMCs or T cells enriched from blood (not recorded which). The clonotype originates from a man aged 25 to 45 with acute COVID-19. This chain connects TRBV15 to TRBJ2-1, with 11 bases aligning to TRBD1. The CDR3 region is CATSGGQGALLGEQFF. CDR3 in DNA: TGTGCCACCAGCGGAGGACAGGGGGCTCTACTAGGAGAGCAGTTCTTC.